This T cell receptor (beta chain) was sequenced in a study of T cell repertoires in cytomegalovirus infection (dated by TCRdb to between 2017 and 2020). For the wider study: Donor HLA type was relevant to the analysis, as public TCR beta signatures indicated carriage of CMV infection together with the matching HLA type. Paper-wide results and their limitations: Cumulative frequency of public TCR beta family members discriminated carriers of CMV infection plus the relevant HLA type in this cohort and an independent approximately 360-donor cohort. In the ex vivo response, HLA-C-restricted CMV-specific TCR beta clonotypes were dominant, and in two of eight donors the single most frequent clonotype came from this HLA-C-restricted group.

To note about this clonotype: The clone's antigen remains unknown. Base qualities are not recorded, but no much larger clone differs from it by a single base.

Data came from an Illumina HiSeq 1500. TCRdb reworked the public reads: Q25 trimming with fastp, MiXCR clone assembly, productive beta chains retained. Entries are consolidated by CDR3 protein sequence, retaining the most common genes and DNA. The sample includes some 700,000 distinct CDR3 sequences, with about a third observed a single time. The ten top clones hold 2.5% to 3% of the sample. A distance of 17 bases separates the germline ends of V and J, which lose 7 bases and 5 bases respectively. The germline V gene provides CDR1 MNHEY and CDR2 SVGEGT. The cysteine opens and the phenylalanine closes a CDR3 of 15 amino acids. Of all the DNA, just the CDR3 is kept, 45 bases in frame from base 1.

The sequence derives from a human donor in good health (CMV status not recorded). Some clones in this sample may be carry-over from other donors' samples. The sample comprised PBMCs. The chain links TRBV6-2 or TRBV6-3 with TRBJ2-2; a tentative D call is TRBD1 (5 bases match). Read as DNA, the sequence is TGTGCCAGCACCAAGACCGGACAAGGGACCGGGGAGCTGTTTTTT. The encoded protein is CASTKTGQGTGELFF.